This TCR beta chain is from a study of identical twins. Turning to this clonotype: Its antigen is currently unknown. Sequence at one end of the junction differs from germline and may be a read error.

TCRdb fed the 5' RACE reads into MiXCR, producing one record per CDR3 protein. The table includes some 1,700,000 distinct CDR3 sequences, 32% detected once. Study results and limitations: Analyses of zero insertions could, in part, be confounded by invariant MAIT and iNKT cells. Within cord blood, abundant beta clonotypes carried fewer insertions, but memory repertoires showed no such trend. Twins' excess sharing was less marked for out-of-frame beta sequences. Those out-of-frame alpha sequences shared by twins showed an excess of low generation probability.

This TCR was sampled from a newborn girl in good health. Sequencing was done on a sample of cord blood.

CDR3 sequence reads: CASNQEGSSATNEKLFF. The CDR3 coding sequence is TGCGCCAGCAACCAAGAAGGGAGTTCCGCAACTAATGAAAAACTGTTTTTT. The chain uses TRBV4-3 and TRBJ1-4; D call uncertain. The CDR3 totals 17 residues. Germline V lookup: CDR1 LGHNA, CDR2 YSLEER.